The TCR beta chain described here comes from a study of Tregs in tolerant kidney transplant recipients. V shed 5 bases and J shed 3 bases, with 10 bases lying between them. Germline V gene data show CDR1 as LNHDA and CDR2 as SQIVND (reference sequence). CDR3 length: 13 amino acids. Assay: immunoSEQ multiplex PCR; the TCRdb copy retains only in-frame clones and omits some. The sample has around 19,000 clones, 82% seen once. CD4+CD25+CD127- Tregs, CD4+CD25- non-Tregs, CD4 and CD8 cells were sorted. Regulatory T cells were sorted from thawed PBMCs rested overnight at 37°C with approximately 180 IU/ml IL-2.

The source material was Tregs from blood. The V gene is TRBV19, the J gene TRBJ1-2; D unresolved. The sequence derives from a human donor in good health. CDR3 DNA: TGTGCCAGTAGTTACGACGGCGACTATGGCTACACCTTC. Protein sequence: CASSYDGDYGYTF.